This is a list of T cell receptor beta chains from one sample in a study of T cells in Graves' hyperthyroidism and ophthalmopathy. One entry per CDR3 protein results from TCRdb running MiXCR on the multiplex PCR reads. Among hundreds of thousands of distinct CDR3 sequences, more than 13% were seen once, and the ten largest hold 25% to 30%. The source material was blood. Receptors were obtained from a middle-aged man with Graves' ophthalmopathy. Both conserved end residues are part of each CDR3. D genes are given only for firm matches. Clone size is stated in some rows and not others, as once, few, many or a class when expanded.

TGCAGCGTTGATCGGGGGGGTTACGAGCAGTACTTC	CSVDRGGYEQYF	TRBD2	many	TRBJ2-7	TRBV29-1
TGTGCCAGCAGCCTTACGGACAGGGGGTACGAGCAGTACTTC	CASSLTDRGYEQYF	TRBD1	many	TRBJ2-7	TRBV11-2
TGTGCCAGCAGTGAAGGGACTACCTCCTACGAGCAGTACTTC	CASSEGTTSYEQYF	NA	many	TRBJ2-7	TRBV2
TGTGCCAGCAGCATTGTCTCTGGGGCCAACGTCCTGACTTTC	CASSIVSGANVLTF	NA	NA	TRBJ2-6	TRBV27
TGCAGCGATACTAGCGGGAGCTCCTACAATGAGCAGTTCTTC	CSDTSGSSYNEQFF	TRBD2	NA	TRBJ2-1	TRBV29-1
TGCAGTGCTGGGGTGATAGAAAGCTATGGCTACACCTTC	CSAGVIESYGYTF	NA	many	TRBJ1-2	TRBV20-1
TGTGCCAGCAGGGGTGTAGCGGGAGATCTAACGCAGTATTTT	CASRGVAGDLTQYF	TRBD2	many	TRBJ2-3	TRBV2
TGCAGTGCTAGAGGGACTCTCTATGGCTACACCTTC	CSARGTLYGYTF	NA	many	TRBJ1-2	TRBV20-1
TGTGCCAGCCTTAGCGGGAGGTCCCACGAGCAGTACTTC	CASLSGRSHEQYF	TRBD2	NA	TRBJ2-7	TRBV2
TGTGCCAGCAGCTCCGAGGGACCGGGTGGGGAGCAGTACTTC	CASSSEGPGGEQYF	NA	many	TRBJ2-7	TRBV7-2
TGTGCCAGCAGTTTATATCCGGGGCCAGACGAGCAGTACTTC	CASSLYPGPDEQYF	NA	many	TRBJ2-7	TRBV27
TGTGCCAGCAGCCCTGCTGGAGGCTCAATCGAGCAGTACTTC	CASSPAGGSIEQYF	NA	NA	TRBJ2-7	TRBV9
TGTGCCAGCAGTTTTCAGGAGCAGGATACGCAGTATTTT	CASSFQEQDTQYF	NA	many	TRBJ2-3	TRBV7-2
TGTGCCAGCAGCCCCTCCGGGACAGGGGACAACTATGGCTACACCTTC	CASSPSGTGDNYGYTF	TRBD1	many	TRBJ1-2	TRBV7-3
TGTGCCAGCAGAAGCAGACAGGGCATTCAGTACTTC	CASRSRQGIQYF	TRBD1	few	TRBJ2-4	TRBV6-1
TGTGCCAGCAGCGGAACACTGAGCGGGGGAGGGTACAATGAGCAGTTCTTC	CASSGTLSGGGYNEQFF	TRBD2	NA	TRBJ2-1	TRBV9
TGTGCCAGCAGTTACGCCCTGAAAGCCGAGCAGTACTTC	CASSYALKAEQYF	NA	NA	TRBJ2-7	TRBV6-1
TGTGCCTGGAGTAGAAAGGGACTAGCGGGAGCCCCAGATACGCAGTATTTT	CAWSRKGLAGAPDTQYF	TRBD2	many	TRBJ2-3	TRBV30
TGTGCCAGCAGTGAAGCTAGCCGGGGCCCCGATACCTACGCGCAGTACTTC	CASSEASRGPDTYAQYF	NA	few	TRBJ2-7	TRBV2
TGTGCCAGCAGTGAAGCGGATCTAGCGGGAGGGCCGCAGTTCTTC	CASSEADLAGGPQFF	TRBD2	many	TRBJ2-1	TRBV2
TGTGCCAGCAGTTACGAGGGGGGACCCTCCTACGAGCAGTACTTC	CASSYEGGPSYEQYF	NA	few	TRBJ2-7	TRBV6-5
TGTGCCAGCAGTGACCGACAGGGCGGCGAAAAACTGTTTTTT	CASSDRQGGEKLFF	TRBD1	many	TRBJ1-4	TRBV6-1
TGCAGCGTGAGGGGGCCCCCCTTGGAGCAGTACTTC	CSVRGPPLEQYF	TRBD1	NA	TRBJ2-7	TRBV29-1